These 29 T cell receptor beta chains were sequenced from one sample in a study of blood T cell repertoires in COVID-19. Sequenced by immunoSEQ multiplex PCR; TCRdb stores in-frame clones only, minus some. The sample holds approximately 140,000 clones, roughly 86% seen once. Sequencing was done on a sample of peripheral blood. All receptors derive from a human donor with acute or convalescent COVID-19. The donor label of this sample is uncertain.

J is TRBJ1-1 and V is TRBV6-5; no clear D gene. V dropped 5 bases and J dropped 0 bases, with 10 bases sitting between them. The CDR3 sequence is 14 residues long. Germline lookup yields CDR1 MNHEY and CDR2 SVGAGI. The chain's CDR3 is CASSTRVMNTEAFF. CDR3 DNA: TGTGCCAGCAGTACTAGAGTCATGAACACTGAAGCTTTCTTT.

The V call is TRBV5-5, the J call TRBJ1-2, with TRBD1 matching 9 bases. This CDR3 has 16 amino acids. Germline CDR1 and CDR2: SGHKS and YYEKEE (reference sequence). With V trimmed by 0 bases and J by 4 bases, 7 bases remained unmatched. This chain's CDR3 is CASSLAWDRDLYGYTF. CDR3 in DNA: TGTGCCAGCAGCTTGGCCTGGGACAGGGATCTCTATGGCTACACCTTC.

This chain links TRBV2 with TRBJ2-7; TRBD1 might be the D (5 bases). Trimming took off 6 bases at V and 4 bases at J, with 10 bases between the two ends. Germline V CDR1 and CDR2: SNHLY, FYNNEI. The CDR3 length is 12 residues. The CDR3 coding sequence is TGTGCCAGCAGCCTGGACATTTACGAGCAGTACTTC. Its translation is CASSLDIYEQYF.

This chain's CDR3 is CASSLGPAEEKLFF. The CDR3 DNA is TGTGCCAGCAGTTTGGGTCCCGCGGAGGAAAAACTGTTTTTT. The rearrangement uses TRBV6-6 and TRBJ1-4, with D uncertain. The V end lost 4 bases, the J end lost 8 bases, and 14 bases lay between the germline ends. This CDR3 contains 14 residues. In germline, CDR1 is MNHNY, CDR2 SVGAGI (reference sequence).

This clone appeared a few times. Other nucleotide sequences in the sample specify the same CDR3. The V call is TRBV5-1, the J call TRBJ2-5; possibly TRBD2 for D (5 bases). Trimming shortened V by 2 bases and J by 2 bases, and 7 bases separated the two germline ends. The CDR3 length is 13 residues. Germline V lookup: CDR1 SGHRS, CDR2 YFSETQ. This CDR3 reads CASSFAGQETQYF. The CDR3 nucleotides are TGCGCCAGCAGCTTCGCGGGTCAAGAGACCCAGTACTTC.

V and J are TRBV2 and TRBJ1-2; D perhaps matches TRBD1 (6 bases). V lost 5 bases, J lost 3 bases, and 13 bases lay in between. From germline, CDR1 is SNHLY and CDR2 FYNNEI. The CDR3 spans 14 residues. In DNA, the CDR3 is TGTGCCAGCAGTCCAGACAGGTCGGACTATGGCTACACCTTC. Translation gives CASSPDRSDYGYTF.

This clone turned up a few times. The chain couples TRBV3-1 (or the pseudogene TRBV3-2) to TRBJ1-6; D might be TRBD1 (5 bases). Germline V lookup: CDR1 LGHDT, CDR2 YNNKEL (reference sequence). The CDR3 has 15 residues. V was clipped by 3 bases and J by 8 bases, with 14 bases between them. The CDR3 protein is CASSHEGVRHSPLHF. As DNA, the CDR3 is TGTGCCAGCAGCCATGAAGGGGTGCGTCATTCACCCCTCCACTTT.

In its sample, this clone was seen once. The chain links TRBV3-1 (or the pseudogene TRBV3-2) to TRBJ1-2; 8 bases fit TRBD1. CDR3 size: 14 residues. Trimming removed 6 bases from V and 8 bases from J; junction bases left unmatched: 11. Germline CDR1 LGHDT, CDR2 YNNKEL (reference sequence). Here the CDR3 DNA reads TGTGCCAGCAGACTTCGACAGGGGAATAAGGGCTACACCTTC. Protein product: CASRLRQGNKGYTF.

V is TRBV12-3 or TRBV12-4 and J is TRBJ1-2; D is ambiguous. Trimming removed 0 bases at V and 7 bases at J, with 6 bases between. The CDR3 is made up of 12 amino acids. The CDR3 loop reads CASSLARVGYTF. The CDR3, as DNA: TGTGCCAGCAGTTTAGCTCGGGTTGGCTACACCTTC.

The chain is built from TRBV19 and TRBJ1-5, with D tentatively TRBD1 (5 bases). The ends were cut back, 10 bases at V and 2 bases at J, with 21 bases in the middle. Germline V CDR1 and CDR2: LNHDA, SQIVND (reference sequence). There are 16 residues in the CDR3. The chain's CDR3 is CATGRWGRGGNQPQHF. The CDR3 DNA reads as TGTGCCACTGGGAGGTGGGGTAGGGGAGGCAATCAGCCCCAGCATTTT.

This clone was observed once. Additional DNA sequences in this sample encode the identical CDR3. The V gene is TRBV18, the J gene TRBJ1-2; 9 bases line up with TRBD1. V dropped 3 bases and J dropped 4; count of bases not matched to a gene: 0. The CDR3 has 13 residues. Germline V gives CDR1 KGHSH, CDR2 LQKENI. DNA for the CDR3: TGTGCCAGCTCACCGGACAGGGGCTATGGCTACACCTTC. This encodes CASSPDRGYGYTF.

V gene TRBV5-6 combines with J gene TRBJ1-2; 12 bases are a match to TRBD1. With V trimmed by 4 bases and J by 8 bases, 15 bases remained unmatched. Germline assignment: CDR1 SGHDT and CDR2 YYEEEE. The CDR3 loop spans 17 amino acids. CDR3 residues: CASSNILPGQGAQGYTF. The CDR3, as DNA: TGTGCCAGCAGCAATATACTCCCGGGACAGGGGGCTCAGGGCTACACCTTC.

The rearrangement uses TRBV16 and TRBJ1-5; D might be TRBD1 (5 bases). Germline CDR1 and CDR2: KGHSY and FQNENV. V gave up 7 bases and J gave up 4 bases, with 11 bases separating them. The CDR3 covers 13 residues. CDR3 protein: CASNNQGNQPQHF. CDR3 DNA sequence: TGTGCCAGCAACAACCAGGGAAATCAGCCCCAGCATTTT. Looking up the rest from reference TRBV16 and TRBJ1-5 gives the full variable domain: GEEVAQTPKHLVRGEGQKAKLYCAPIKGHSYVFWYQQVLKNEFKFLISFQNENVFDETGMPKERFSAKCLPNSPCSLEIQATKLEDSAVYFCASNNQGNQPQHFGDGTRLSIL.

The chain joins TRBV9 to TRBJ2-5, with TRBD1 as a possible D gene (6 bases). There are 15 residues in the CDR3. Trimming pared 0 bases from V and 5 bases from J, leaving 14 bases between. Germline assignment: CDR1 SGDLS and CDR2 YYNGEE. The CDR3 DNA sequence: TGTGCCAGCAGCGTAGCTACAGGGAAGGGGGAGACCCAGTACTTC. Translated, it gives CASSVATGKGETQYF.

This chain connects TRBV2 to TRBJ1-6, with TRBD1 matching over 10 bases. V dropped 6 bases and J dropped 5; count of bases not matched to a gene: 4. The CDR3 length is 15 residues. CDR1 SNHLY and CDR2 FYNNEI come from the germline V gene. Here the CDR3 DNA reads TGTGCCAGCAGCGCGGGACAGGGGAATAATTCACCCCTCCACTTT. Translating gives CASSAGQGNNSPLHF.

The V call is TRBV5-1, the J call TRBJ2-5; maybe TRBD2 (5 bases). CDR1 is SGHRS, CDR2 YFSETQ, per germline. V was pared by 0 bases and J by 1 base, with 13 bases between. The CDR3 spans 16 residues. The CDR3 DNA follows: TGCGCCAGCAGCTTGGACGTCGGGGAAACCCAAGAGACCCAGTACTTC. Protein sequence: CASSLDVGETQETQYF.

This rearrangement joins TRBV6-6 to TRBJ1-2; 7 bases are a match to TRBD1. Germline V CDR1 and CDR2: MNHNY, SVGAGI (reference sequence). V trimming: 7 bases; J trimming: 1 base; junction bases outside the gene matches: 3. The CDR3 length is 13 residues. This CDR3 is CASTDRDNYGYTF. In DNA, the CDR3 is TGTGCCAGCACCGACAGGGATAACTATGGCTACACCTTC.

The chain recombines TRBV7-2 with TRBJ1-1; a weak D match, TRBD1 (6 bases). This CDR3 contains 14 residues. CDR1 is SGHTA, CDR2 FQGNSA, per germline. V was pared by 8 bases and J by 4 bases, with 17 bases between. The CDR3 coding sequence is TGTGCCAGCCGTCCGGGGGGCTCCGGCACTGAAGCTTTCTTT. Amino acids: CASRPGGSGTEAFF.

This clone has a handful of counts. This rearrangement joins TRBV7-8 to TRBJ1-4; 8 bases are a match to TRBD1. Germline values: CDR1 SGHVS, CDR2 FQNEAQ. V shed 6 bases, J shed 5 bases, and the junction held 8 bases outside the gene matches. The CDR3 extends over 15 amino acids. This CDR3 reads CASSSGTGINEKLFF. The CDR3 bases are TGTGCCAGCAGTTCCGGGACAGGAATCAATGAAAAACTGTTTTTT.

The chain links TRBV6-2 or TRBV6-3 to TRBJ1-1; D is unclear. CDR1 and CDR2 from the germline V gene are MNHEY and SVGEGT. This CDR3 is built from 14 residues. Trimming removed 3 bases from V and 1 base from J, with 9 bases in between. CDR3 nucleotide sequence: TGTGCCAGCAGTTATCATGGGAGGAACACTGAAGCTTTCTTT. Translating it yields CASSYHGRNTEAFF.

This chain connects TRBV3-1 (or the pseudogene TRBV3-2) to TRBJ1-1; D perhaps matches TRBD1 (6 bases). This CDR3 has 17 residues. Deletions cut 5 bases from V and 7 bases from J, with 26 bases between. Germline lookup yields CDR1 LGHDT and CDR2 YNNKEL (reference sequence). CDR3 in DNA: TGTGCCAGCAGCTTCCGCCAGACCGCACAGGGAATATTTGAAGCTTTCTTT. Amino acids: CASSFRQTAQGIFEAFF.

DNA for the CDR3: TGTGCCAGCAGTCCTCACGGACTCCCAAATGATGGCTACACCTTC. Amino acids: CASSPHGLPNDGYTF. This chain joins TRBV2 and TRBJ1-2, with D unclear. The CDR3 is 15 residues long. Trimming took 5 bases from V and 6 from J, leaving 19 bases between them. From germline, CDR1 is SNHLY and CDR2 FYNNEI.

The CDR3 region has the DNA TGTGCCAGCCAACTAGCGGGGGGGCGCGAGCAGTACTTC. Amino acid sequence: CASQLAGGREQYF. V is TRBV7-2 and J is TRBJ2-7; 13 nucleotides line up with TRBD2. Germline CDR1 SGHTA, CDR2 FQGNSA. The CDR3 consists of 13 residues. V gave up 8 bases and J gave up 6 bases; unmatched junction bases: 4.

J is TRBJ1-5 and V is TRBV19; 9 bases line up with TRBD1. The CDR3 has 16 amino acids. Germline assignment: CDR1 LNHDA and CDR2 SQIVND (reference sequence). The V segment lost 2 bases and the J segment 2 bases; nucleotides outside the gene matches: 4. DNA for the CDR3: TGTGCCAGTAGTATATTTACAGGGGGCCGCAATCAGCCCCAGCATTTT. The encoded protein is CASSIFTGGRNQPQHF. The complete variable domain, with remaining parts taken from reference TRBV19 and TRBJ1-5, reads DGGITQSPKYLFRKEGQNVTLSCEQNLNHDAMYWYRQDPGQGLRLIYYSQIVNDFQKGDIAEGYSVSREKKESFPLTVTSAQKNPTAFYLCASSIFTGGRNQPQHFGDGTRLSIL.

This clone was recorded once. The rearrangement uses TRBV7-2 and TRBJ2-1; D is unclear. CDR1 and CDR2 (germline): SGHTA, FQGNSA. The germline V and J ends were trimmed by 5 bases and 7 bases, with 9 bases remaining between them. The CDR3 loop spans 12 amino acids. The CDR3 DNA sequence: TGTGCCAGCAGCCCCAACCTAAATGAGCAGTTCTTC. It encodes CASSPNLNEQFF.

A word on this clone: Other DNA sequences in the same sample also yield this CDR3. The chain links TRBV19 to TRBJ2-3; 14 bases agree with TRBD2. Germline V lookup: CDR1 LNHDA, CDR2 SQIVND (reference sequence). The CDR3 contains 16 residues. V lost 4 bases, J lost 6 bases, and 6 bases stayed unmatched. CDR3 bases: TGTGCCAGTAGTACCGGGACTAGCGGGGGATGGGATACGCAGTATTTT. This gives the protein CASSTGTSGGWDTQYF. The full variable domain, with the rest looked up from reference TRBV19 and TRBJ2-3, is DGGITQSPKYLFRKEGQNVTLSCEQNLNHDAMYWYRQDPGQGLRLIYYSQIVNDFQKGDIAEGYSVSREKKESFPLTVTSAQKNPTAFYLCASSTGTSGGWDTQYFGPGTRLTVL.

The rearrangement joins TRBV6-5 to TRBJ2-6; no firm D call. The CDR3 is made up of 14 amino acids. The germline V gene has CDR1 MNHEY and CDR2 SVGAGI. The V gene lost 6 bases and the J gene lost 1 base, with 7 bases spanning the gap. As DNA, the CDR3 is TGTGCCAGCAGAGCGACGTCTGGGGCCAACGTCCTGACTTTC. It specifies CASRATSGANVLTF.

The V and J genes are TRBV6-5 and TRBJ2-3; 7 bases match TRBD1. V shed 6 bases, J shed 2 bases, and the junction held 8 bases outside the gene matches. Looked up from germline, CDR1 is MNHEY and CDR2 is SVGAGI. This CDR3 has 15 amino acids. This CDR3 reads CASSTGTVNTDTQYF. Written as DNA, the CDR3 is TGTGCCAGCAGCACCGGGACAGTCAACACAGATACGCAGTATTTT.

This rearrangement joins TRBV6-6 to TRBJ2-1; a possible D gene is TRBD2 (5 bases). In germline, CDR1 is MNHNY, CDR2 SVGAGI (reference sequence). V was cut by 0 bases and J by 6 bases, with 12 bases left in between. The CDR3 spans 15 residues. The CDR3 region is CASSYSRGQLNEQFF. For the CDR3, the DNA is TGTGCCAGCAGTTACTCGCGCGGGCAACTCAATGAGCAGTTCTTC.